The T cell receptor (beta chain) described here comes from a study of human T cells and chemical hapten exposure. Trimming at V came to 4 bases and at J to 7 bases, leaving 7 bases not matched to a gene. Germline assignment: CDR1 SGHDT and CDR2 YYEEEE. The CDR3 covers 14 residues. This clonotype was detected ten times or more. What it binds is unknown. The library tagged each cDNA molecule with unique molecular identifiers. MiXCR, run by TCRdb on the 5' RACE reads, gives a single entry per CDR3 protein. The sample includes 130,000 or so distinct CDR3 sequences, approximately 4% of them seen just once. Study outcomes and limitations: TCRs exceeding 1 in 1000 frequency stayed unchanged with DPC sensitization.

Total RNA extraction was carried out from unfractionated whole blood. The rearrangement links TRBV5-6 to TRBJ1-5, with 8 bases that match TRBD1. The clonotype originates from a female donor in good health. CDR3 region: CASSPGQAGQPQHF. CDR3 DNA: TGTGCCAGCAGCCCGGGACAGGCGGGGCAGCCCCAGCATTTT. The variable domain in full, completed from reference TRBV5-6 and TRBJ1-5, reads DAGVTQSPTHLIKTRGQQVTLRCSPKSGHDTVSWYQQALGQGPQFIFQYYEEEERQRGNFPDRFSGHQFPNYSSELNVNALLLGDSALYLCASSPGQAGQPQHFGDGTRLSIL.